This T cell receptor (beta chain) was recorded in a study of beta chain features in type 1 diabetes. Turning to the study itself: Sorted cells numbering around 100,000,000 were examined across all samples. Regarding the study as a whole: Within patients, naive, central memory and Treg TCRB repertoires seemed more similar than within healthy donors.

In this sample, this clone turned up a few times. Its target is not known. All of the isolated RNA was reverse transcribed, so expressed TCRB transcripts were sequenced. TCRdb keeps only in-frame clones here, not all; method: immunoSEQ multiplex PCR. The repertoire has roughly 170,000 clones, roughly an eighth of them found once; the top ten carry approximately 0.64%. The authors sorted CD4+ naive, central memory, regulatory and stem cell-like memory cells via CD45RO/CCR7/CD25/CD127/CD95/CD27. V lost 3 bases to trimming and J lost 0 bases; unmatched junction nucleotides: 5. Germline loops: CDR1 LNHNV, CDR2 YYDKDF (reference sequence). The CDR3 length is 18 residues.

The source is a woman aged 18-30 years in good health. The sample comprised central memory CD4+ T cells from blood. The J gene is TRBJ2-3, the V gene TRBV15; 14 bases are shared with TRBD2. The CDR3 nucleotides are TGTGCCACCAGCAGTCGGGGACTAGCGGGAGAGAGCACAGATACGCAGTATTTT. Translated, it gives CATSSRGLAGESTDTQYF.